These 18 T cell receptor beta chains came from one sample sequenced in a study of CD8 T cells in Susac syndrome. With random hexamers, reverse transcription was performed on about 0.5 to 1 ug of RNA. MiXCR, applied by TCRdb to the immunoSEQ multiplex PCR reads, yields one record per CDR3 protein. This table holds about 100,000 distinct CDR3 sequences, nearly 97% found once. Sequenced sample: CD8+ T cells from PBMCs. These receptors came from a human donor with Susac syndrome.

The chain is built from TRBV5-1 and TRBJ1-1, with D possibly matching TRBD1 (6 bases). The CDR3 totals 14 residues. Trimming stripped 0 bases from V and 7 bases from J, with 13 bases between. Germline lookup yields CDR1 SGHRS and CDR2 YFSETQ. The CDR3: CASSLEDRANEAFF. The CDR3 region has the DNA TGCGCCAGCAGCTTGGAGGACAGAGCAAATGAAGCTTTCTTT.

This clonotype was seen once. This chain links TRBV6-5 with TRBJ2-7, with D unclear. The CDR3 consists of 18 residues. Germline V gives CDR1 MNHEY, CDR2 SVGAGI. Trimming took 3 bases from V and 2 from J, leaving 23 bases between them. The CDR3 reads CASSYRSRQLVGAYEQYF. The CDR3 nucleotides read TGTGCCAGCAGTTATCGGTCGCGTCAGTTGGTTGGGGCCTACGAGCAGTACTTC.

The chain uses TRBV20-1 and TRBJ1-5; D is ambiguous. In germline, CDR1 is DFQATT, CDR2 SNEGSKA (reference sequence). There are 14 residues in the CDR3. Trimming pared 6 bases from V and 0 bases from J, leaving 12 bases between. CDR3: CSASGAHSNQPQHF. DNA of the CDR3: TGCAGTGCCTCGGGCGCCCATAGCAATCAGCCCCAGCATTTT.

The CDR3 nucleotides are TGTGCCACCAGCCCCCCGGGTGCAGGGGCGCTCTATGGCTACACCTTC. Translated: CATSPPGAGALYGYTF. The chain uses TRBV15 and TRBJ1-2, with a possible D match to TRBD1 (6 bases). Trimming cost V 5 bases and J 4 bases, with 20 bases left between them. CDR1 is LNHNV, CDR2 YYDKDF, per germline (reference sequence). CDR3 length equals 16 residues.

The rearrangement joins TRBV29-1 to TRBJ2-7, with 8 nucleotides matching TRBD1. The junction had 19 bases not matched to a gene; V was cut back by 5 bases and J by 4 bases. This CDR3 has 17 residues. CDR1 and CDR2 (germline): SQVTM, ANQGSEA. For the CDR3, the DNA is TGCAGCGTTATCGGGCGTAGCCGACAGGGGACCCGATACGAGCAGTACTTC. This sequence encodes CSVIGRSRQGTRYEQYF.

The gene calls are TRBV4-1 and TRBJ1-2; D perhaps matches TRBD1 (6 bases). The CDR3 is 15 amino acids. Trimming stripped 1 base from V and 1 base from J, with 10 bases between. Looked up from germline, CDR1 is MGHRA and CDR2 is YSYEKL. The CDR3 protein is CASSQVTGYNYGYTF. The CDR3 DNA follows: TGCGCCAGCAGCCAAGTGACAGGCTATAACTATGGCTACACCTTC.

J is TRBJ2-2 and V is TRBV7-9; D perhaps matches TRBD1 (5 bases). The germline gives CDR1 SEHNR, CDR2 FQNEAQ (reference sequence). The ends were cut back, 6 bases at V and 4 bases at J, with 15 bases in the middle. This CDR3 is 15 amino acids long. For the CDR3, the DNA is TGTGCCAGCAGTGTCAAAACCAGGGTCACCGGGGAGCTGTTTTTT. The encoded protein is CASSVKTRVTGELFF.

The DNA of the CDR3 is TGTGCCACCAGCATACGGGGTTCCTATAATTCACCCCTCCACTTT. Protein sequence: CATSIRGSYNSPLHF. The J gene is TRBJ1-6, the V gene TRBV15; D gene ambiguous. Germline assignment: CDR1 LNHNV and CDR2 YYDKDF (reference sequence). V was cut by 4 bases and J by 1 base, with 8 bases left in between. CDR3 length equals 15 residues. The full variable domain, in which reference TRBV15 and TRBJ1-6 provide the parts outside the CDR3, is DAMVIQNPRYQVTQFGKPVTLSCSQTLNHNVMYWYQQKSSQAPKLLFHYYDKDFNNEADTPDNFQSRRPNTSFCFLDIRSPGLGDTAMYLCATSIRGSYNSPLHFGNGTRLTVT.

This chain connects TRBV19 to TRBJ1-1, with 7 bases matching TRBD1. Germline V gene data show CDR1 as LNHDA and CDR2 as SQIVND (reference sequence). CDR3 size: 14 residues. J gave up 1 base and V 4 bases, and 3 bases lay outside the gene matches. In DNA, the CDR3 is TGTGCCAGTAGTACGGGACAGAGGAACACTGAAGCTTTCTTT. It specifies CASSTGQRNTEAFF.

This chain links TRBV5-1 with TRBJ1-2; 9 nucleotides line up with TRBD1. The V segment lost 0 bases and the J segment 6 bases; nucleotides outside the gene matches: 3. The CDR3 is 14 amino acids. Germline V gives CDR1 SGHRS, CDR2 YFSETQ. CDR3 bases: TGCGCCAGCAGCTTGGACAGGGGGCAAGATGGCTACACCTTC. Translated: CASSLDRGQDGYTF.

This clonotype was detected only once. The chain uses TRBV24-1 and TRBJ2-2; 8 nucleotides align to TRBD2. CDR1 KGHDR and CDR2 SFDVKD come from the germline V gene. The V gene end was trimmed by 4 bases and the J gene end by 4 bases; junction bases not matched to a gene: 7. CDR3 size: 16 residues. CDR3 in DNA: TGTGCCACCAGTGACGTCGGGACTAGTGGCACCGGGGAGCTGTTTTTT. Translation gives CATSDVGTSGTGELFF.

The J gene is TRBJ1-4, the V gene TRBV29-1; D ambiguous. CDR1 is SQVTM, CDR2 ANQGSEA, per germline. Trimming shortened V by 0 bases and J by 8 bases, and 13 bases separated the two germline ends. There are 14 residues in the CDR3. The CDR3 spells CSVEEPGVREKLFF. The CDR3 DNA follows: TGCAGCGTTGAAGAACCCGGGGTTCGCGAAAAACTGTTTTTT.

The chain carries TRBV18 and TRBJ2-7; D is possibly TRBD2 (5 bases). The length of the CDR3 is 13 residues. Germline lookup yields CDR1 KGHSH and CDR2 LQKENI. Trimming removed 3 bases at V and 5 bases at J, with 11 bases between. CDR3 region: CASSPSSPDEQYF. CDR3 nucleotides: TGTGCCAGCTCACCCTCTAGCCCCGACGAGCAGTACTTC. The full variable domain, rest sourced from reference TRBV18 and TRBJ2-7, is NAGVMQNPRHLVRRRGQEARLRCSPMKGHSHVYWYRQLPEEGLKFMVYLQKENIIDESGMPKERFSAEFPKEGPSILRIQQVVRGDSAAYFCASSPSSPDEQYFGPGTRLTVT.

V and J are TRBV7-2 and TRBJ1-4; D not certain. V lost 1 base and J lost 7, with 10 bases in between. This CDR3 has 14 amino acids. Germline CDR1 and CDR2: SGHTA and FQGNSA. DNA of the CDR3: TGTGCCAGCAGCTTAGGGTGGACCGGTGAAAAACTGTTTTTT. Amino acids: CASSLGWTGEKLFF.

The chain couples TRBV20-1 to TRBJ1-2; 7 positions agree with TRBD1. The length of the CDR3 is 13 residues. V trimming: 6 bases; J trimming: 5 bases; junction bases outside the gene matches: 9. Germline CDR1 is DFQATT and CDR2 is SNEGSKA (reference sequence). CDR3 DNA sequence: TGCAGTGCGTCGGGACAGACCGATTATGGCTACACCTTC. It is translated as CSASGQTDYGYTF.

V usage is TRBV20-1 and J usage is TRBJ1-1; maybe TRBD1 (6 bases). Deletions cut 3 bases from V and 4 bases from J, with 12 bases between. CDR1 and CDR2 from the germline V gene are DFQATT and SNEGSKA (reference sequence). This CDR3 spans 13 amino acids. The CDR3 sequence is CSASRGLGTEAFF. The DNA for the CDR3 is TGCAGTGCTAGTCGGGGGCTGGGCACTGAAGCTTTCTTT.

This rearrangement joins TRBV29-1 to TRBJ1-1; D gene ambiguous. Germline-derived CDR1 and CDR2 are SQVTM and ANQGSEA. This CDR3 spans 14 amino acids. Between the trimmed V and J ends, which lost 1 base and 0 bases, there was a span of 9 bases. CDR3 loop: CSVEGLVMNTEAFF. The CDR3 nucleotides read TGCAGCGTTGAAGGGTTGGTCATGAACACTGAAGCTTTCTTT.

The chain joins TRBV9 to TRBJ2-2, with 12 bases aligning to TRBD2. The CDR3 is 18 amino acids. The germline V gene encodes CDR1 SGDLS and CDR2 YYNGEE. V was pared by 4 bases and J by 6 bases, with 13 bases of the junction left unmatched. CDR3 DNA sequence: TGTGCCAGCAGCCAAAATGCTCTAGCGGGAGGGTGGGCCGGGGAGCTGTTTTTT. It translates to CASSQNALAGGWAGELFF.